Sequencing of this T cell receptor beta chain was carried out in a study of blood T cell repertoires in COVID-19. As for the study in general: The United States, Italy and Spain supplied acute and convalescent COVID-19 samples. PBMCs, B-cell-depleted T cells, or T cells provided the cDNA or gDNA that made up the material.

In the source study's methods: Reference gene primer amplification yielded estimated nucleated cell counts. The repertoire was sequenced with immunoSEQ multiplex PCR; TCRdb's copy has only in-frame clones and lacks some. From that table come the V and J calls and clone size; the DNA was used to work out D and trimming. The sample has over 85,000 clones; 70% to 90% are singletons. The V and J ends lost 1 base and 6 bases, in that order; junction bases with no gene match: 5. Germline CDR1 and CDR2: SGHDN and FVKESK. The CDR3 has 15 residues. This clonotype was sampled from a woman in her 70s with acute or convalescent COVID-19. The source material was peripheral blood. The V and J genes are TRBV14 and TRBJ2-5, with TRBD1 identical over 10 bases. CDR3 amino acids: CASSQAGTGVQTQYF. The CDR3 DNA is TGTGCCAGCAGCCAAGCCGGGACAGGGGTGCAGACCCAGTACTTC.